A single sample gave rise to the 8 T cell receptor beta chains below, sequenced in a study of blood T cell repertoires in COVID-19. The data were produced by immunoSEQ multiplex PCR, yet TCRdb's version contains in-frame clones alone and is incomplete. Of about 310,000 clones in the sample, roughly 90% were seen once. The sequenced sample was peripheral blood. These receptors all come from a woman in her thirties with COVID-19, enrolled during active disease.

The V and J genes are TRBV10-2 and TRBJ2-1, with 7 bases fitting TRBD1. Germline V gives CDR1 WSHSY, CDR2 SAAADI. The CDR3 has 15 residues. The V segment lost 3 bases and the J segment 4 bases; nucleotides outside the gene matches: 6. The CDR3: CASSDPGTAYNEQFF. CDR3 bases: TGCGCCAGCAGTGACCCCGGGACAGCTTACAATGAGCAGTTCTTC.

This clone was counted between two and nine times. Other nucleotide sequences from this sample produce the same CDR3. This chain connects TRBV6-5 to TRBJ1-5; D gene ambiguous. Germline V gene lookup returns CDR1 MNHEY and CDR2 SVGAGI. This CDR3 is 13 amino acids long. V was pared by 6 bases and J by 0 bases, with 6 bases between. CDR3 DNA: TGTGCCAGCAGAGCCTATAGCAATCAGCCCCAGCATTTT. Translation gives CASRAYSNQPQHF.

V usage is TRBV9 and J usage is TRBJ2-2; a weak D match, TRBD2 (5 bases). CDR3 length equals 14 residues. The germline V gene has CDR1 SGDLS and CDR2 YYNGEE. V was pared by 0 bases and J by 4 bases, with 7 bases between. The CDR3 DNA reads TGTGCCAGCAGCGTAGTCGAGGGCACCGGGGAGCTGTTTTTT. Protein: CASSVVEGTGELFF.

V is TRBV4-1 and J is TRBJ1-3, with 9 bases fitting TRBD1. The CDR3 is 20 amino acids. The V gene's germline CDR1 is MGHRA and CDR2 YSYEKL. The V and J ends lost 2 bases and 2 bases, in that order; junction bases with no gene match: 16. The CDR3 sequence: CASSQTGLGGTGSAGNTIYF. In nucleotides, the CDR3 is TGCGCCAGCAGCCAAACGGGGTTGGGGGGGACAGGGTCGGCTGGAAACACCATATATTTT.

The rearrangement joins TRBV12-3 or TRBV12-4 to TRBJ2-7; TRBD1 matches 8 bases. V dropped 4 bases and J dropped 1; count of bases not matched to a gene: 0. The CDR3 loop spans 13 amino acids. CDR3 region: CASSWTGSYEQYF. CDR3 DNA: TGTGCCAGCAGTTGGACAGGGTCCTACGAGCAGTACTTC.

In the case of this clone: This sample also contains other DNA sequences that code for the same CDR3. This rearrangement joins TRBV7-3 to TRBJ2-3; 9 bases are shared with TRBD2. V lost 4 bases and J lost 4; bases outside the gene matches: 3. The CDR3 has 14 amino acids. CDR1 is SGHTA, CDR2 FQGTGA, per germline. CDR3 region: CASSSSGTADTQYF. Here the CDR3 DNA reads TGTGCCAGCAGCTCTAGCGGGACCGCAGATACGCAGTATTTT.

The chain employs TRBV5-1 and TRBJ1-3; TRBD1 matches at 7 bases. Trimming at V came to 0 bases and at J to 1 base, leaving 7 bases not matched to a gene. The germline V gene has CDR1 SGHRS and CDR2 YFSETQ. This CDR3 contains 17 residues. CDR3 loop: CASSLVGGSSSGNTIYF. The CDR3 nucleotides read TGCGCCAGCAGCTTGGTAGGGGGCTCGTCTTCTGGAAACACCATATATTTT.

V usage is TRBV29-1 and J usage is TRBJ2-7; TRBD1 aligns across 9 bases. CDR3 length equals 13 residues. Germline lookup yields CDR1 SQVTM and CDR2 ANQGSEA. J gave up 3 bases and V 4 bases, and 4 bases lay outside the gene matches. DNA of the CDR3: TGCAGCGTTGGTCGACAGGGGGGCTACGAGCAGTACTTC. It translates to CSVGRQGGYEQYF.